Each of the 5 T cell receptor beta chains below was sequenced from the same sample in a study of shared clonotypes between healthy human individuals. Naive-designated CD8 cells lacked CD45RO, were positively enriched for CCR7, and omitted terminally differentiated effector memory CD45RA+ cells. The method was immunoSEQ multiplex PCR; TCRdb's version includes in-frame clones alone and lacks a portion of them. The table lists about 2 million clones, around 96% of them singletons. Sequencing was carried out using naive CD8+ T cells sorted from blood. These receptors were taken from a man aged 18-30 years in good health.

This chain links TRBV18 with TRBJ2-5, with 7 positions matching TRBD1. V was clipped by 3 bases and J by 0 bases; unmatched bases: 10. The germline V gene has CDR1 KGHSH and CDR2 LQKENI. The CDR3 is 17 residues long. CDR3 bases: TGTGCCAGCTCACCGACTAAAGGACAGGCCAACCAAGAGACCCAGTACTTC. Translated: CASSPTKGQANQETQYF.

The V call is TRBV7-6, the J call TRBJ1-3, with 7 bases lining up with TRBD1. Germline V gene lookup returns CDR1 SGHVS and CDR2 FNYEAQ. The junction had 9 bases not matched to a gene; V was cut back by 4 bases and J by 0 bases. The CDR3 has 17 amino acids. This CDR3 is CASSSGTERFSGNTIYF. The DNA of the CDR3 is TGTGCCAGCAGCTCTGGGACAGAACGTTTCTCTGGAAACACCATATATTTT.

The chain's CDR3 is CASSERGAGYPQHF. Here the CDR3 DNA reads TGTGCCAGCAGTGAAAGGGGGGCCGGGTACCCCCAGCATTTT. This chain connects TRBV6-1 to TRBJ1-5; possibly TRBD1 for D (6 bases). The CDR3 runs to 14 residues. Germline V gives CDR1 MNHNS, CDR2 SASEGT. The V end lost 2 bases, the J end lost 10 bases, and 15 bases lay between the germline ends.

This sequence joins TRBV4-2 and TRBJ2-3; unclear D gene. Germline CDR1 and CDR2: LGHNA and YNFKEQ. This CDR3 region has 14 residues. V lost 3 bases and J lost 1, with 8 bases in between. The CDR3 is CASSHPRGTDTQYF. As DNA, the CDR3 is TGTGCCAGCAGCCATCCCCGTGGCACAGATACGCAGTATTTT.

The chain joins TRBV9 to TRBJ2-2, with a weak D call TRBD2 (6 bases). CDR1 is SGDLS and CDR2 is YYNGEE in the germline V gene. The V end lost 6 bases, the J end lost 7 bases, and 13 bases lay between the germline ends. The CDR3 runs 13 residues. The CDR3 region is CASTPSGVGELFF. CDR3 sequence (DNA): TGTGCCAGCACCCCTTCGGGGGTCGGGGAGCTGTTTTTT.